This T cell receptor (beta chain) was found in a study of T cell responses to AZD1222 COVID-19 vaccine (dated by TCRdb to the early 2020s). In the study overall: AZD1222 recipients given second doses at about 4 weeks or at about 12 weeks were pooled, since spike-specific TCR depth and breadth were not found to differ between the two schedules. A total of roughly 240 trial participants underwent TCR sequencing, of whom roughly 210 received two doses of AZD1222 and 26 received two doses of the MenACWY control vaccine. Trial participants were enrolled by age into 18-55, 56-69 and 70-plus year subgroups, with 148, 28 and 57 TCR-sequenced participants respectively. On the study overall, not on this receptor specifically: The whole spike protein was spanned by vaccine-associated CD4 TCRs, and dominant responses were seen in regions 160-218 and 743-854. The 56-69-year group was small, and its depth increase did not reach significance, likely because of low power. No day 14 peak-response samples were available, so repertoires were characterized only after the peak T cell response. Reportedly, almost half of the unique spike-specific TCRs recognized epitopes lying outside the regions that are mutated in the B.1.351 and B.1.1.7 variants. Conclusions about previously exposed vaccinees are limited, since just a handful of AZD1222 recipients were seropositive for SARS-CoV-2 at baseline. After two AZD1222 doses, spike-specific TCR breadth and depth were significantly higher than at day 0 and than in MenACWY recipients. Most participants were white British and females outnumbered males, and the authors suggested that clonal diversity may have been underestimated.

To note about this clone: No cognate antigen has been identified for it. Base qualities were left out, and no much larger clone turns up one base away.

Including the terminal cysteine and phenylalanine, the CDR3 comprises 16 residues. The read is trimmed to its CDR3 DNA, 48 bases read in frame from base 1. Trimmed from V: 6 bases; trimmed from J: 4 bases; junction bases lacking a gene match: 6. CDR1 and CDR2 were assigned from the germline V gene as LGHNA and YNFKEQ. The CDR3 regions of human TCRbeta chains were subjected to immunosequencing. In the authors' own workflow: Repertoire TCRs were matched against a reference library of SARS-CoV-2-specific TCRs generated with the MIRA antigen-specificity platform. Breadth meant the fraction of unique TCRs that were SARS-CoV-2-associated, whereas depth meant the fraction of total T cells that were SARS-CoV-2-associated. Using the MIRA data, each spike-specific TCR was assigned both to the spike region to which the TCR was reactive and to a CD4 or CD8 class. Log10-transformed breadth and depth values were compared by one-way ANOVA with Sidak's multiple comparisons tests. The clones in this table, taken by TCRdb from immuneACCESS, are in-frame only. Not every clone is retained; where verified, under half of the shortfall comes from an unresolved V gene, and the cause of the rest is unknown. V, J and clone size are those of that table, while D and trimming were read from the DNA. For this sample the table gives some 130,000 clones, of which 80% to 90% were detected only once. Roughly 1.6% of the sample is taken by the ten largest.

This specimen's time point label, interpreted: baseline before first vaccination. Vaccinee samples were obtained from the UK trials COV001 and COV002, which included a single-blind randomized controlled phase 2/3 trial of AZD1222 (ChAdOx1 nCoV-19) in healthy adults. For TCRbeta chain sequencing, PBMC samples were collected from trial participants at day 0 and at day 28 after the second dose. The V and J segments used are TRBV4-2 and TRBJ2-2, and 12 junction bases match TRBD2. The sequences come from peripheral blood, collected on day 0 of AZD1222 vaccination. This TCR derives from an adult in good health. The DNA is as follows: TGTGCCAGCAGACTAGCGGGAGGACGCGGCACCGGGGAGCTGTTTTTT. Translated, this gives CASRLAGGRGTGELFF.